This T cell receptor beta chain was retrieved from a study of cytomegalovirus exposure and HLA in healthy donors. Study as a whole: In terms of ancestry, the Caucasian-associated cluster contained about four fifths of the 300 to 400 genotyped donors. Findings of the study overall: Researchers counted roughly 150 TCR beta chains as cytomegalovirus-associated. It was taken for granted in presence/absence analyses that sequencing depth across donors was roughly uniform. Using the classifier, cytomegalovirus status was reportedly diagnosed with high specificity and sensitivity.

V lost 5 bases to trimming and J lost 2 bases; unmatched junction nucleotides: 9. CDR3 length: 16 amino acids. In germline, CDR1 is SEHNR, CDR2 FQNEAQ (reference sequence). Amplification used 60 Vbeta primers and 13 Jbeta primers. The repertoire was sequenced with immunoSEQ multiplex PCR; TCRdb's copy has only in-frame clones and lacks some. The top ten clones hold roughly 8.3% of a sample with about 91,000 clones, 86% of them seen once. Details on this clone: Its antigen is not known.

The rearrangement links TRBV7-9 to TRBJ2-1, with 7 positions matching TRBD1. The sequence was obtained from a man aged 30 to 39 in good health and CMV-seropositive. The sequencing input was PBMCs. This chain's CDR3 is CASSPRGGTAYNEQFF. DNA of the CDR3: TGTGCCAGCAGCCCTCGAGGTGGGACAGCCTACAATGAGCAGTTCTTC.